These 10 T cell receptor beta chains share one sample of origin, sequenced in a study of blood T cells in healthy people across ages. Alongside a J-beta primer mix, a sample-barcoded 5' primer served in a second PCR lasting roughly 7 to 12 cycles. Each CDR3 protein is one row after TCRdb ran MiXCR on the 5' RACE reads. Of about 750,000 distinct CDR3 sequences in the sample, less than 70% are singletons; the top ten hold approximately 40%. Sequencing was carried out using blood. The receptors originated from an older man in good health.

In its sample, this clonotype was seen a few times. The CDR3 sequence is CSSLSNRHNEKLFF. DNA for the CDR3: TGCAGCTCCCTCAGTAACCGCCATAATGAAAAACTGTTTTTT. This chain uses TRBV20-1 with TRBJ1-4; D is uncertain. Germline loops: CDR1 DFQATT, CDR2 SNEGSKA (reference sequence). CDR3 size: 14 residues.

V usage is TRBV28 and J usage is TRBJ2-3; TRBD2 aligns across 8 bases. V shed 3 bases and J 5 bases; nucleotides not matched to a gene: 7. Germline V gives CDR1 MDHEN, CDR2 SYDVKM. The CDR3 has 15 residues. CDR3 protein: CASSLGAGVGDTQYF. The CDR3 DNA follows: TGTGCCAGCAGTTTGGGAGCGGGAGTAGGAGATACGCAGTATTTT.

The chain has TRBV20-1 and TRBJ1-5, with 8 bases fitting TRBD1. This CDR3 spans 15 amino acids. J gave up 4 bases and V 3 bases, and 8 bases lay outside the gene matches. The germline V gene has CDR1 DFQATT and CDR2 SNEGSKA (reference sequence). DNA of the CDR3: TGCAGTGCTAGTCGGGGGACAGGAGGGAATCAGCCCCAGCATTTT. Its protein is CSASRGTGGNQPQHF.

The rearrangement uses TRBV20-1 and TRBJ2-2; 8 bases fit TRBD1. Germline CDR1 is DFQATT and CDR2 is SNEGSKA (reference sequence). The CDR3 has 14 residues. The junction had 11 bases not matched to a gene; V was cut back by 6 bases and J by 8 bases. The CDR3 protein is CSARRQGAGGELFF. The CDR3 DNA sequence: TGCAGTGCGCGGCGCCAGGGGGCAGGAGGGGAGCTGTTTTTT.

This chain uses TRBV27 with TRBJ2-1, with D possibly matching TRBD2 (6 bases). Trimming pared 3 bases from V and 5 bases from J, leaving 14 bases between. CDR3 size: 15 residues. The germline gives CDR1 MNHEY, CDR2 SMNVEV (reference sequence). The CDR3: CASSLLLRGNNEQFF. DNA for the CDR3: TGTGCCAGCAGTTTGTTATTGCGGGGAAACAATGAGCAGTTCTTC.

The CDR3 spells CASSFPDFYEQYF. In DNA form, the CDR3 reads TGTGCCAGCAGCTTTCCGGATTTCTACGAGCAGTACTTC. The gene calls are TRBV5-5 and TRBJ2-7; D not certain. The germline CDR1 and CDR2 sequences are SGHKS and YYEKEE (reference sequence). This CDR3 is built from 13 residues. The germline V and J ends were trimmed by 2 bases and 3 bases, with 9 bases remaining between them.

The chain is built from TRBV29-1 and TRBJ2-7; D possibly corresponds to TRBD2 (5 bases). The CDR3 spans 13 residues. CDR1 SQVTM and CDR2 ANQGSEA come from the germline V gene. V lost 4 bases and J 4 bases, leaving 14 bases between the germline ends. Written as DNA, the CDR3 is TGCAGCGTTGCTAACGGGATGGGTTACGAGCAGTACTTC. It encodes CSVANGMGYEQYF.

This clonotype has more than one count but fewer than ten. The J gene is TRBJ2-4, the V gene TRBV27; D is possibly TRBD1 (6 bases). Trimming shortened V by 5 bases and J by 3 bases, and 11 bases separated the two germline ends. The CDR3 sequence is 14 residues long. In germline, CDR1 is MNHEY, CDR2 SMNVEV (reference sequence). The CDR3 DNA sequence: TGTGCCAGCAGTGCACAGGGCGGCAAAAACATTCAGTACTTC. It is translated as CASSAQGGKNIQYF.

A word on this clonotype: Given a much more abundant clone one base away, this may be a read error. This chain uses TRBV28 with TRBJ2-3, with D hard to call. CDR3 length: 11 amino acids. Germline CDR1 and CDR2: MDHEN and SYDVKM. V lost 7 bases, J lost 2 bases, and 4 bases lay in between. In nucleotides, the CDR3 is TGTGCCAGCAACCACACAGATACGCAGTATTTT. This codes for CASNHTDTQYF.

The chain has TRBV5-1 and TRBJ1-2; D gene unclear. This CDR3 has 13 residues. Germline values: CDR1 SGHRS, CDR2 YFSETQ. Trimming stripped 4 bases from V and 7 bases from J, with 14 bases between. Here the CDR3 reads CASSVTVESGYTF. The CDR3 DNA sequence: TGCGCCAGCAGCGTGACGGTAGAAAGTGGCTACACCTTC.